Shown below are 18 T cell receptor beta chains from a single sample sequenced in a study of T cells in Graves' hyperthyroidism and ophthalmopathy. Amplification of TCR beta CDR3 regions was performed using RNA transcripts as template. Researchers ran a first-round RT-PCR on the TCR CDR3 using the HTBI primer set. In TCRdb, the multiplex PCR reads were re-called with MiXCR into one record per CDR3 protein. The sample yields about 700,000 distinct CDR3 sequences, 11% to 15% seen once. The sequenced sample consisted of blood. The receptor source for this set is a woman under 30 with Graves' hyperthyroidism.

This sequence joins TRBV7-9 and TRBJ2-1; TRBD2 aligns across 10 bases. Germline V gene sequence: CDR1 SEHNR, CDR2 FQNEAQ (reference sequence). The CDR3 extends over 20 amino acids. After removal of 5 bases from V and 6 bases from J, the junction contained 22 bases not matched to a gene. CDR3 loop: CASSLASGRPMASASNEQFF. The CDR3 region has the DNA TGTGCCAGCAGCCTTGCTAGCGGGAGACCGATGGCTTCTGCCTCCAATGAGCAGTTCTTC.

At least ten counts were recorded for this clonotype. CDR3 amino acids: CSARTSTGGDGYTF. CDR3 nucleotides: TGCAGTGCTAGAACATCGACAGGGGGCGACGGCTACACCTTC. The J gene is TRBJ1-2, the V gene TRBV20-1; 10 bases line up with TRBD1. Germline V gives CDR1 DFQATT, CDR2 SNEGSKA (reference sequence). V shed 2 bases and J 8 bases; nucleotides not matched to a gene: 8. This CDR3 has 14 amino acids.

This clonotype was found a few times. The V and J genes are TRBV7-8 and TRBJ2-1, with 9 bases fitting TRBD2. Unmatched junction bases numbered 7, after V lost 4 bases and J lost 6 bases. This CDR3 region has 15 residues. The germline V gene has CDR1 SGHVS and CDR2 FQNEAQ. The CDR3 loop is CASSSVAGVFNEQFF. CDR3 in DNA: TGTGCCAGCAGCTCCGTAGCGGGAGTTTTCAATGAGCAGTTCTTC.

This clonotype was counted many times. The V and J genes are TRBV20-1 and TRBJ1-2; TRBD1 matches at 8 bases. V lost 1 base, J lost 5 bases, and 6 bases stayed unmatched. Per germline, CDR1 DFQATT and CDR2 SNEGSKA (reference sequence). The CDR3 has 14 amino acids. The CDR3 here is CSARAGQGGYGYTF. CDR3 coding DNA: TGCAGTGCTAGAGCCGGACAGGGAGGGTATGGCTACACCTTC.

This clonotype was picked up a small number of times. The chain joins TRBV6-2 or TRBV6-3 to TRBJ2-2; TRBD2 matches 9 bases. The germline gives CDR1 MNHEY, CDR2 SVGEGT. Losses at the gene ends were 6 bases for V and 7 bases for J; bases not matched to a gene: 6. The CDR3 runs to 14 residues. In DNA form, the CDR3 reads TGTGCCAGCAGCCTTCGCGGGAGGGTCGGGGAGCTGTTTTTT. Protein: CASSLRGRVGELFF.

This chain joins TRBV15 and TRBJ1-1; the D is unclear. The CDR3 runs 14 residues. Germline CDR1 reads LNHNV; CDR2 reads YYDKDF (reference sequence). V gave up 1 base and J gave up 3 bases, with 9 bases separating them. The CDR3 DNA reads TGTGCCACCAGCAGAGGAGGGTATTACACTGAAGCTTTCTTT. Translating gives CATSRGGYYTEAFF.

This clonotype was observed many times. The chain carries TRBV20-1 and TRBJ2-5; possibly TRBD1 or TRBD2 for D (5 bases each). CDR1 and CDR2 from the germline V gene are DFQATT and SNEGSKA (reference sequence). V was clipped by 0 bases and J by 3 bases, with 14 bases between them. The CDR3 runs 15 residues. For the CDR3, the DNA is TGCAGTGCTAGAGATGGATCCGGGACGAAAGAGACCCAGTACTTC. This codes for CSARDGSGTKETQYF.

The table lists this clonotype with many counts. The rearrangement joins TRBV20-1 to TRBJ2-7, with 11 bases identical to TRBD2. Per germline, CDR1 DFQATT and CDR2 SNEGSKA (reference sequence). V was clipped by 4 bases and J by 4 bases; unmatched bases: 3. The CDR3 sequence is 13 residues long. CDR3 protein: CSATSSGRYEQYF. As DNA, the CDR3 is TGCAGTGCTACATCTAGCGGGAGGTACGAGCAGTACTTC.

The V and J genes are TRBV20-1 and TRBJ2-3; 7 bases are a match to TRBD2. Looked up from germline, CDR1 is DFQATT and CDR2 is SNEGSKA (reference sequence). The J segment lost 1 base and the V segment lost 1 base, leaving 5 bases of the junction unmatched. The CDR3 sequence is 15 residues long. CDR3 amino acids: CSARVGRKGTDTQYF. The CDR3 nucleotides are TGCAGTGCTAGAGTCGGGAGGAAGGGCACAGATACGCAGTATTTT.

This clonotype was picked up many times. The chain carries TRBV11-1 and TRBJ2-1; 7 bases line up with TRBD2. With 2 bases clipped from V and 4 bases from J, the junction kept 14 bases outside the gene matches. This CDR3 has 18 residues. Germline loops: CDR1 SGHAT, CDR2 FQDESV (reference sequence). The CDR3, as DNA: TGTGCCAGCAGCTTAATCCCCCCACCGGGGGAGGGTTACAATGAGCAGTTCTTC. Translated, it gives CASSLIPPPGEGYNEQFF.

This clonotype came up many times. The chain couples TRBV4-3 to TRBJ2-2; D perhaps matches TRBD2 (6 bases). The length of the CDR3 is 15 residues. Trimming pared 0 bases from V and 6 bases from J, leaving 11 bases between. CDR1 and CDR2 (germline): LGHNA, YSLEER. The CDR3 region is CASSQESGGAGELFF. The CDR3 nucleotides are TGCGCCAGCAGCCAAGAATCAGGAGGGGCCGGGGAGCTGTTTTTT.

The chain uses TRBV7-9 and TRBJ1-4; D gene unclear. This CDR3 has 13 amino acids. CDR1 is SEHNR and CDR2 is FQNEAQ in the germline V gene (reference sequence). The ends were cut back, 2 bases at V and 1 base at J, with 2 bases in the middle. CDR3 bases: TGTGCCAGCAGCTTAATAACTAATGAAAAACTGTTTTTT. It translates to CASSLITNEKLFF.

The chain combines TRBV9 with TRBJ1-2; D gene ambiguous. Trimming stripped 3 bases from V and 8 bases from J, with 17 bases between. This CDR3 region has 14 residues. Germline loops: CDR1 SGDLS, CDR2 YYNGEE. In DNA, the CDR3 is TGTGCCAGCAGCGGAAAGGCAGCTGAAGTGGGCTACACCTTC. Translated, it gives CASSGKAAEVGYTF.

This clonotype was counted at least ten times. The J gene is TRBJ2-7, the V gene TRBV19; tentatively, D is TRBD2 (6 bases). Trimming stripped 1 base from V and 1 base from J, with 8 bases between. CDR1 is LNHDA and CDR2 is SQIVND in the germline V gene (reference sequence). There are 14 residues in the CDR3. The CDR3 DNA follows: TGTGCCAGTAGTATAGGTGGGAGGTCCTACGAGCAGTACTTC. Encoded protein: CASSIGGRSYEQYF.

The table lists this clonotype with many counts. V usage is TRBV28 and J usage is TRBJ2-1; 9 bases map to TRBD2. Germline trimming cut 1 base from V and 9 bases from J; bases unmatched to any gene: 16. This CDR3 is 18 amino acids long. Germline V gene data show CDR1 as MDHEN and CDR2 as SYDVKM. The CDR3 bases are TGTGCCAGCAGTTTATTTACCCTACCTAGCGGGACTCCTGGTGAGCAGTTCTTC. It encodes CASSLFTLPSGTPGEQFF.

The V gene is TRBV10-3, the J gene TRBJ1-1; the D gene is possibly TRBD1 (6 bases). CDR3 size: 12 residues. V dropped 11 bases and J dropped 4 bases, with 14 bases sitting between them. Germline loops: CDR1 ENHRY, CDR2 SYGVKD. The chain's CDR3 is CASGAVGTEAFF. As DNA, the CDR3 is TGTGCCTCAGGGGCGGTTGGCACTGAAGCTTTCTTT.

As concerns this clonotype: Being one base from a much bigger clone, this may be a read error. V usage is TRBV6-5 and J usage is TRBJ2-3; 7 bases agree with TRBD1. Germline-derived CDR1 and CDR2 are MNHEY and SVGAGI. The CDR3 sequence is 16 residues long. CDR3 region: CASSYPRDRTTDAQYF. In DNA form, the CDR3 reads TGTGCCAGCAGTTACCCACGGGACAGAACCACAGATGCGCAGTATTTT.

This clonotype occurred many times. The chain carries TRBV10-3 and TRBJ2-1, with D possibly being TRBD1 (6 bases). V was clipped by 6 bases and J by 5 bases, with 8 bases between them. The V gene's germline CDR1 is ENHRY and CDR2 SYGVKD. The CDR3 covers 12 residues. CDR3 nucleotide sequence: TGTGCCATCAGCCGGACAGACAATGAGCAGTTCTTC. Amino acids: CAISRTDNEQFF.